This is a list of T cell receptor beta chains from one sample in a study of blood T cell repertoires in COVID-19. The table came from immunoSEQ multiplex PCR; TCRdb's copy has only in-frame clones and leaves some out. The data show approximately 120,000 clones, about 80% seen once. Sequenced: peripheral blood. All receptors come from a human donor in a cohort sampled during active COVID-19. The CDR3 runs from the conserved cysteine through the conserved F or W. The D gene is left open where the match is weak. Not every row has a clone size; where given, it reads once, few, many or a size class.

v_call	j_call	clone_size	d_call	cdr3_aa	cdr3_nt
TRBV6-5	TRBJ1-4	-	-	CAASKLRGEKLFF	TGTGCCGCTTCTAAGCTGCGGGGAGAAAAACTGTTTTTT
TRBV5-1	TRBJ2-1	-	TRBD2	CASSGGLAGRNSPYNEQFF	TGCGCCAGCAGCGGAGGACTAGCGGGAAGAAACTCCCCCTACAATGAGCAGTTCTTC
TRBV5-1	TRBJ2-1	once	-	CASRETTYNEQFF	TGCGCCAGCAGGGAGACTACCTACAATGAGCAGTTCTTC
TRBV7-2	TRBJ2-5	-	TRBD2	CASSPNILAGGPETQYF	TGTGCCAGCAGCCCAAACATACTAGCGGGAGGGCCTGAGACCCAGTACTTC
TRBV18	TRBJ2-1	once	-	CASSPSVSYNEQFF	TGTGCCAGCTCACCTAGCGTCTCCTACAATGAGCAGTTCTTC
TRBV6-2/TRBV6-3	TRBJ2-1	-	TRBD1	CASSYSGQGLEQFF	TGTGCCAGCAGTTACTCGGGACAGGGGCTAGAGCAGTTCTTC
TRBV5-5	TRBJ2-5	-	TRBD2	CASSLVVTSGETQYF	TGTGCCAGCAGCTTGGTGGTGACTAGCGGTGAGACCCAGTACTTC
TRBV7-2	TRBJ1-3	-	TRBD1	CASSQGQGSGNTIYF	TGTGCCAGCAGCCAAGGACAGGGCTCTGGAAACACCATATATTTT
TRBV7-2	TRBJ1-4	many	TRBD1	CASSLKSFGTVNEKLFF	TGTGCCAGCAGCTTAAAGAGTTTCGGGACAGTTAATGAAAAACTGTTTTTT
TRBV2	TRBJ2-3	-	TRBD1	CASSDQGVDTQYF	TGTGCCAGCAGTGACCAGGGGGTAGATACGCAGTATTTT